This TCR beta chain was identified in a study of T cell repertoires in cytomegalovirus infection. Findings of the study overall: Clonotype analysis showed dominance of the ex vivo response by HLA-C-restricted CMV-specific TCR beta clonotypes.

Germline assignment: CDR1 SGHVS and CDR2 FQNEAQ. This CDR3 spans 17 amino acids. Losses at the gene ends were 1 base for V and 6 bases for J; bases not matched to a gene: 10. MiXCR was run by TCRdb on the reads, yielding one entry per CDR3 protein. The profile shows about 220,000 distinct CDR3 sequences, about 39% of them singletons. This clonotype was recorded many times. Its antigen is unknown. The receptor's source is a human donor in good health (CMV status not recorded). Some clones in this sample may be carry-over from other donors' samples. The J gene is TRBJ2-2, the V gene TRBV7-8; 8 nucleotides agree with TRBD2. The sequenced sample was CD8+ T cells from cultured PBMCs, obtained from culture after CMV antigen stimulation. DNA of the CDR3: TGTGCCAGCAGCTTAGTAGACGTCGGGGGGGCCCCCGGGGAGCTGTTTTTT. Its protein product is CASSLVDVGGAPGELFF.